This T cell receptor (beta chain) was captured in a study of shared clonotypes between healthy human individuals. The ends were cut back, 1 base at V and 5 bases at J, with 9 bases in the middle. Germline CDR1 and CDR2: SGHRS and YFSETQ. The CDR3 length is 13 residues. Study-wide points: Specimens sampled were limited to blood, with tissue repertoires likely differing. Clonotypes shared by all four donors outscored non-shared clonotypes in generation probability.

TCRdb keeps only in-frame clones here, not all; method: immunoSEQ multiplex PCR. The sample has about 2.4 million clones, 93% seen once. Comment on this clone: Its antigen is unidentified.

Sequencing was carried out using naive CD4+ T cells from PBMCs. Subset meaning: CD45RA+ positively selected. The source of this sequence is a man aged 18 to 29 in good health. Some clones in this sample may be carry-over from other donors' samples. The V call is TRBV5-1, the J call TRBJ1-2; D may be TRBD1 (6 bases). CDR3 nucleotide sequence: TGCGCCAGCAGCTTGCCAGGGGAATATGGCTACACCTTC. Protein product: CASSLPGEYGYTF.